One and the same sample provided the 16 T cell receptor beta chains below, sequenced in a study of T cells in localized non-small cell lung cancer. Clones were sequenced by immunoSEQ multiplex PCR, and TCRdb holds only the in-frame ones, with some missing. This sample has about 54,000 clones, with about 85% found just once. The input for sequencing was peripheral blood, taken before any cancer treatment. These receptors were taken from an older female donor with stage II squamous cell lung carcinoma.

The chain joins TRBV2 to TRBJ2-2; D assignment may be TRBD1 or TRBD2 (5 bases each). The germline V gene has CDR1 SNHLY and CDR2 FYNNEI. Trimming pared 6 bases from V and 2 bases from J, leaving 10 bases between. This CDR3 contains 14 residues. This chain's CDR3 is CASRKGTNTGELFF. CDR3 bases: TGTGCCAGCAGAAAGGGGACCAACACCGGGGAGCTGTTTTTT.

The CDR3 loop reads CSVEQGNAEAFF. For the CDR3, the DNA is TGCAGCGTTGAACAGGGTAACGCTGAAGCTTTCTTT. The chain recombines TRBV29-1 with TRBJ1-1; TRBD1 is a possible D gene (5 bases). Germline lookup yields CDR1 SQVTM and CDR2 ANQGSEA. Trimming shortened V by 2 bases and J by 6 bases, and 10 bases separated the two germline ends. The CDR3 is made up of 12 amino acids.

The rearrangement uses TRBV5-1 and TRBJ1-1; 8 bases match TRBD1. Trimming took 1 base from V and 1 from J; bases not matched to a gene: 3. CDR1 is SGHRS, CDR2 YFSETQ, per germline. CDR3 length: 15 residues. DNA for the CDR3: TGCGCCAGCAGCTTGCCCGGGACAGGGAACACTGAAGCTTTCTTT. It is translated as CASSLPGTGNTEAFF. Together with reference TRBV5-1 and TRBJ1-1, the CDR3 gives the full variable domain: KAGVTQTPRYLIKTRGQQVTLSCSPISGHRSVSWYQQTPGQGLQFLFEYFSETQRNKGNFPGRFSGRQFSNSRSEMNVSTLELGDSALYLCASSLPGTGNTEAFFGQGTRLTVV.

V and J are TRBV9 and TRBJ2-2; 7 bases match TRBD1. V shed 5 bases and J 7 bases; nucleotides not matched to a gene: 14. There are 16 residues in the CDR3. CDR1 and CDR2 from the germline V gene are SGDLS and YYNGEE. CDR3 nucleotides: TGTGCCAGCAGAGGGGACAGCCGGGGCCGTGGCGGGGAGCTGTTTTTT. Translating gives CASRGDSRGRGGELFF.

V gene TRBV21-1 combines with J gene TRBJ2-7; TRBD2 reflects the table's D call only, with no check against the DNA. TRBV21-1 is a known pseudogene. CDR3 length: 17 amino acids. CDR3 nucleotides: TGTGCCAGCAGCAATAGTTTTCAAGGTCTAGGTCCCTACGAGCAGTACTTC. Its protein product is CASSNSFQGLGPYEQYF.

This chain's CDR3 is CASSDQGIDSPLHF. For the CDR3, the DNA is TGTGCCAGCAGTGATCAGGGTATTGATTCACCCCTCCACTTT. This chain uses TRBV2 with TRBJ1-6, with a tentative D call TRBD1 (5 bases). CDR3 length equals 14 residues. In germline, CDR1 is SNHLY, CDR2 FYNNEI. The V end lost 3 bases, the J end lost 8 bases, and 11 bases lay between the germline ends.

The rearrangement joins TRBV7-8 to TRBJ2-7; TRBD2 aligns across 11 bases. CDR3 length equals 15 residues. With 5 bases clipped from V and 0 bases from J, the junction kept 3 bases outside the gene matches. Per the germline V gene, CDR1 is SGHVS and CDR2 is FQNEAQ. Here the CDR3 reads CASSPTSGSSYEQYF. The CDR3 region has the DNA TGTGCCAGCAGCCCTACTAGCGGGAGCTCCTACGAGCAGTACTTC.

This rearrangement joins TRBV7-8 to TRBJ2-3, with TRBD1 identical over 7 bases. CDR3 length equals 14 residues. The V gene's germline CDR1 is SGHVS and CDR2 FQNEAQ. V dropped 3 bases and J dropped 6; count of bases not matched to a gene: 6. The CDR3 bases are TGTGCCAGCAGCTTCACAGGACAGGCGGATACGCAGTATTTT. It translates to CASSFTGQADTQYF.

V is TRBV9 and J is TRBJ1-6; 11 bases are shared with TRBD1. The CDR3 extends over 18 amino acids. V was pared by 3 bases and J by 0 bases, with 5 bases of the junction left unmatched. Per germline, CDR1 SGDLS and CDR2 YYNGEE. The CDR3: CASSAPGQGGSYNSPLHF. In DNA form, the CDR3 reads TGTGCCAGCAGCGCCCCGGGACAGGGGGGCTCCTATAATTCACCCCTCCACTTT.

The rearrangement links TRBV6-5 to TRBJ1-3, with a possible D match to TRBD1 (6 bases). The CDR3 covers 16 residues. V lost 0 bases, J lost 4 bases, and 13 bases lay in between. Germline values: CDR1 MNHEY, CDR2 SVGAGI. The CDR3 is CASSYSYREAGNTIYF. DNA of the CDR3: TGTGCCAGCAGTTACTCATACAGGGAGGCAGGAAACACCATATATTTT.

A word on this clone: Additional DNA sequences in this sample encode the identical CDR3. The chain links TRBV5-1 to TRBJ2-3, with D uncertain. The CDR3 extends over 12 amino acids. The V end was cut by 0 bases, the J end by 4 bases, with 3 bases between. Looked up from germline, CDR1 is SGHRS and CDR2 is YFSETQ. CDR3 sequence reads: CASSLGADTQYF. CDR3 in DNA: TGCGCCAGCAGCTTGGGTGCAGATACGCAGTATTTT.

The V call is TRBV27, the J call TRBJ1-5, with a weak D call TRBD1 (6 bases). This CDR3 contains 14 residues. V lost 6 bases and J 3 bases, leaving 12 bases between the germline ends. The germline V gene encodes CDR1 MNHEY and CDR2 SMNVEV (reference sequence). The CDR3 nucleotides are TGTGCCAGCAGCCAGGACAGCCCCAATCAGCCCCAGCATTTT. It is translated as CASSQDSPNQPQHF.

Concerning this clone itself: Other DNA sequences in the same sample also yield this CDR3. This sequence joins TRBV5-1 and TRBJ2-7; 7 nucleotides align to TRBD1. V trimming: 4 bases; J trimming: 6 bases; junction bases outside the gene matches: 4. This CDR3 has 12 amino acids. The germline V gene has CDR1 SGHRS and CDR2 YFSETQ. CDR3 sequence reads: CASSLGTAEQYF. The CDR3 bases are TGCGCCAGCAGCCTGGGGACAGCCGAGCAGTACTTC.

Worth noting for this clone: Different DNA sequences within this sample yield the same CDR3. The rearrangement uses TRBV7-9 and TRBJ1-1; D gene ambiguous. Trimming removed 3 bases at V and 8 bases at J, with 7 bases between. This CDR3 is built from 11 residues. Germline CDR1 and CDR2: SEHNR and FQNEAQ (reference sequence). The CDR3 loop reads CASSLGGEAFF. As DNA, the CDR3 is TGTGCCAGCAGCTTGGGCGGAGAAGCTTTCTTT. The full variable domain, with the rest looked up from reference TRBV7-9 and TRBJ1-1, is DTGVSQNPRHKITKRGQNVTFRCDPISEHNRLYWYRQTLGQGPEFLTYFQNEAQLEKSRLLSDRFSAERPKGSFSTLEIQRTEQGDSAMYLCASSLGGEAFFGQGTRLTVV.

The chain employs TRBV19 and TRBJ1-3; no definite D call. Trimming stripped 6 bases from V and 2 bases from J, with 14 bases between. Germline V gives CDR1 LNHDA, CDR2 SQIVND (reference sequence). There are 15 residues in the CDR3. The chain's CDR3 is CASRENGKAGNTIYF. In DNA form, the CDR3 reads TGTGCCAGTAGGGAGAATGGGAAAGCTGGAAACACCATATATTTT.

The genes are TRBV2 and TRBJ1-6; no clear D gene. V lost 0 bases and J 7 bases, leaving 10 bases between the germline ends. The CDR3 loop spans 15 amino acids. Germline-derived CDR1 and CDR2 are SNHLY and FYNNEI. The CDR3 here is CASSEAPTRNSPLHF. The CDR3 nucleotides read TGTGCCAGCAGTGAAGCGCCGACTCGGAATTCACCCCTCCACTTT.